The rows below give T cell receptor beta chains drawn from one sample of a study of blood T cell repertoires in COVID-19. Assay: immunoSEQ multiplex PCR; the TCRdb copy retains only in-frame clones and omits some. Altogether 70,000 or so clones are present, more than 70% being singletons, with the ten largest covering around 4%. The specimen was peripheral blood. The receptors stem from a man between 45 and 60 years old with acute or convalescent COVID-19. The CDR3 runs from the conserved cysteine through the conserved F or W. The order of the fields is clone size, D gene, V gene, J gene, CDR3 protein. A D gene is named only where the DNA matches it firmly. Size is omitted from some rows. Given values are once, few, many or a class for expanded clones.

few	NA	TRBV7-2	TRBJ1-4	CASSSQTGPNEKLFF
NA	TRBD1	TRBV9	TRBJ1-1	CASSTIGQGVTEAFF
NA	NA	TRBV3-1/TRBV3-2	TRBJ1-2	CASSQGAHGDTF
NA	NA	TRBV7-9	TRBJ2-7	CASSLDGSYEQYF
once	NA	TRBV2	TRBJ1-5	CASSLQGNPNQPQHF
NA	TRBD1	TRBV7-9	TRBJ1-5	CASSQSNRGASNQPQHF
few	NA	TRBV28	TRBJ2-1	CASSSGGKRYNEQFF
NA	TRBD2	TRBV7-3	TRBJ2-3	CASSPSGRGGTTDTQYF
NA	TRBD1	TRBV5-1	TRBJ2-6	CASTPRTGGFGANVLTF
once	NA	TRBV11-1	TRBJ2-2	CASSGLNTGELFF